This T cell receptor beta chain was identified during a study of blood T cell repertoires in COVID-19. Germline values: CDR1 SNHLY, CDR2 FYNNEI. Trimming took 4 bases from V and 4 from J, leaving 15 bases between them. The CDR3 contains 15 residues. This table comes from immunoSEQ multiplex PCR, and its TCRdb copy is limited to in-frame clones, with some not included. The data hold roughly 100,000 clones, with around nine tenths observed a single time. The sequence derives from a middle-aged man with active or convalescent COVID-19. Material for sequencing was peripheral blood. The chain has TRBV2 and TRBJ2-3; perhaps TRBD2 as D (6 bases). The CDR3 nucleotides are TGTGCCAGCAGTGGAACGGGGGTGAGGGCAGATACGCAGTATTTT. Translated: CASSGTGVRADTQYF.